The present TCR beta chain was sequenced within a study of blood T cell repertoires in COVID-19. The CDR3 has 13 residues. Germline-derived CDR1 and CDR2 are SGHNT and YENEEA. J lost 9 bases, V lost 1 base, and 5 bases had no gene match. Produced via immunoSEQ multiplex PCR; TCRdb's table is partial and in-frame only. The sample carries roughly 220,000 clones, around 84% recorded once. The specimen was peripheral blood. The rearrangement links TRBV11-3 to TRBJ1-1; TRBD1 agrees at 7 bases. This receptor was obtained from a man aged 30 to 45 with active or convalescent COVID-19. The CDR3 DNA follows: TGTGCCAGCAGCTTAGGGGGGACAGAAAAAGCTTTCTTT. This sequence encodes CASSLGGTEKAFF.